Shown below are 23 T cell receptor beta chains from a single sample sequenced in a study of cytomegalovirus exposure and HLA in healthy donors. 60 Vbeta and 13 Jbeta primers were used in PCR. Method: immunoSEQ multiplex PCR; TCRdb's copy keeps in-frame clones and lacks some. The sample lists about 120,000 clones; roughly 67% were seen once. Sequencing input: PBMCs. The receptors stem from a man younger than 35 in good health and CMV-seropositive.

This clone was counted once. CDR3 loop: CASSAGTGELFF. The CDR3 nucleotides are TGTGCCAGCAGCGCAGGGACCGGGGAGCTGTTTTTT. The genes are TRBV28 and TRBJ2-2, with D possibly matching TRBD1 (5 bases). Germline lookup yields CDR1 MDHEN and CDR2 SYDVKM. CDR3 length equals 12 residues. Trimming took off 6 bases at V and 5 bases at J, with 7 bases between the two ends.

The chain uses TRBV6-1 and TRBJ1-1; weak D call: TRBD1 (5 bases). Germline V gene sequence: CDR1 MNHNS, CDR2 SASEGT. V was pared by 10 bases and J by 5 bases, with 17 bases between. This CDR3 has 13 residues. The CDR3 bases are TGTGCCACCCGGGGGGGTAGGGGTACTGAAGCTTTCTTT. This sequence encodes CATRGGRGTEAFF.

V gene TRBV15 combines with J gene TRBJ1-3; no reliable D call. V was cut by 5 bases and J by 8 bases, with 13 bases left in between. The CDR3 contains 13 residues. Germline loops: CDR1 LNHNV, CDR2 YYDKDF (reference sequence). CDR3 amino acids: CATSRSTADTIYF. The CDR3 nucleotides are TGTGCCACCAGCCGATCAACGGCGGACACCATATATTTT.

V is TRBV7-6 and J is TRBJ2-3; 10 bases align to TRBD1. With V trimmed by 5 bases and J by 7 bases, 9 bases remained unmatched. Germline values: CDR1 SGHVS, CDR2 FNYEAQ. This CDR3 contains 15 residues. The CDR3 nucleotides are TGTGCCAGCAGCGTAAGCCGGGACAGGGGAAATACGCAGTATTTT. This sequence encodes CASSVSRDRGNTQYF. The full variable domain, completed using reference TRBV7-6 and TRBJ2-3, is GAGVSQSPRYKVTKRGQDVALRCDPISGHVSLYWYRQALGQGPEFLTYFNYEAQQDKSGLPNDRFSAERPEGSISTLTIQRTEQRDSAMYRCASSVSRDRGNTQYFGPGTRLTVL.

Written as DNA, the CDR3 is TGTGCCAGCAGCTTAGGGACAGGGGGGGTTAGCTCCTACGAGCAGTACTTC. It is translated as CASSLGTGGVSSYEQYF. The chain has TRBV7-9 and TRBJ2-7; 10 nucleotides line up with TRBD1. With V trimmed by 1 base and J by 0 bases, 6 bases remained unmatched. CDR1 and CDR2 (germline): SEHNR, FQNEAQ (reference sequence). The CDR3 sequence is 17 residues long.

The genes are TRBV5-4 and TRBJ2-3, with TRBD2 matching over 8 bases. The CDR3 is made up of 17 amino acids. V shed 5 bases and J 0 bases; nucleotides not matched to a gene: 11. The germline V gene encodes CDR1 SGHNT and CDR2 YYREEE (reference sequence). The CDR3 nucleotides are TGTGCCAGCAGACCGGGGGGGGCTGATCCTAGCACAGATACGCAGTATTTT. This translates into CASRPGGADPSTDTQYF.

This clone was counted a few times. The J gene is TRBJ2-5, the V gene TRBV5-1; TRBD2 matches 8 bases. Germline CDR1 and CDR2: SGHRS and YFSETQ. The trim removed 2 bases at V and 3 bases at J, leaving 6 bases unmatched. The CDR3 contains 15 residues. In DNA form, the CDR3 reads TGCGCCAGCAGCTTCGGCGGGGGGAAGGAAGAGACCCAGTACTTC. Its translation: CASSFGGGKEETQYF.

This clone was observed once. The rearrangement joins TRBV5-1 to TRBJ2-1; D may be TRBD2 (6 bases). The CDR3 spans 12 residues. Germline V gene sequence: CDR1 SGHRS, CDR2 YFSETQ. Trimming cost V 3 bases and J 7 bases, with 8 bases left between them. CDR3 protein: CASSWEENEQFF. The CDR3 coding sequence is TGCGCCAGCAGCTGGGAGGAGAATGAGCAGTTCTTC.

The gene calls are TRBV5-4 and TRBJ2-5; 12 nucleotides line up with TRBD2. The CDR3 has 16 amino acids. CDR1 is SGHNT and CDR2 is YYREEE in the germline V gene (reference sequence). Trimming cost V 1 base and J 5 bases; bases outside gene matches: 6. The CDR3 nucleotides are TGTGCCAGCAGCTTGAGACTAGCGGGGGTCTGGGAGACCCAGTACTTC. Its protein is CASSLRLAGVWETQYF.

This sequence joins TRBV7-6 and TRBJ2-3; TRBD2 might be the D (6 bases). Trimming took off 5 bases at V and 1 base at J, with 16 bases between the two ends. This CDR3 has 16 amino acids. CDR1 is SGHVS and CDR2 is FNYEAQ in the germline V gene. The CDR3 reads CASSPSPQRGTDTQYF. For the CDR3, the DNA is TGTGCCAGCAGCCCAAGCCCCCAGCGGGGCACAGATACGCAGTATTTT.

The chain joins TRBV29-1 to TRBJ2-1; 12 bases line up with TRBD2. Germline V gene lookup returns CDR1 SQVTM and CDR2 ANQGSEA. Germline trimming cut 7 bases from V and 3 bases from J; bases unmatched to any gene: 7. The length of the CDR3 is 15 residues. This chain's CDR3 is CSATGLAGNYNEQFF. CDR3 bases: TGCAGCGCTACAGGACTAGCGGGGAACTACAATGAGCAGTTCTTC.

The gene calls are TRBV10-1 and TRBJ2-7, with D unclear. V lost 4 bases, J lost 4 bases, and 8 bases lay in between. The CDR3 has 12 amino acids. The V gene's germline CDR1 is WNHNN and CDR2 SYGVQD (reference sequence). The CDR3 bases are TGCGCCAGCAGTGTACAGCCTTACGAGCAGTACGTC. This sequence encodes CASSVQPYEQYV.

There are a few counts of this clone. This sequence joins TRBV19 and TRBJ1-6; 7 nucleotides agree with TRBD1. Trimming at V came to 5 bases and at J to 9 bases, leaving 10 bases not matched to a gene. The CDR3 has 15 amino acids. The V gene's germline CDR1 is LNHDA and CDR2 SQIVND (reference sequence). CDR3 in DNA: TGTGCCAGTAGTGATACGACAGGGACGGGTTCACCCCTCCACTTT. This translates into CASSDTTGTGSPLHF.

The chain couples TRBV6-5 to TRBJ1-3; D is unclear. Germline V gene lookup returns CDR1 MNHEY and CDR2 SVGAGI. The CDR3 is 14 amino acids. With 6 bases removed from V and 4 bases from J, the gap between germline ends came to 13 bases. The CDR3 here is CASRPPGIGNTIYF. In DNA, the CDR3 is TGTGCCAGCAGACCCCCCGGGATCGGAAACACCATATATTTT.

The V and J genes are TRBV28 and TRBJ2-2, with TRBD2 as a possible D gene (5 bases). The CDR3 has 17 residues. The germline gives CDR1 MDHEN, CDR2 SYDVKM. Trimming stripped 3 bases from V and 5 bases from J, with 19 bases between. The CDR3 DNA reads as TGTGCCAGCAGTTTTACTTGGCGACCGGGATTGACCGGGGAGCTGTTTTTT. Protein: CASSFTWRPGLTGELFF.

The chain is built from TRBV7-6 and TRBJ2-3; 7 bases align to TRBD2. This CDR3 has 14 amino acids. Losses at the gene ends were 5 bases for V and 4 bases for J; bases not matched to a gene: 6. The germline V gene encodes CDR1 SGHVS and CDR2 FNYEAQ. CDR3 loop: CASSPRLAPDTQYF. The CDR3 DNA reads TGTGCCAGCAGCCCGAGACTAGCCCCAGATACGCAGTATTTT.

The chain links TRBV28 to TRBJ1-5, with TRBD1 matching over 10 bases. The V gene end was trimmed by 4 bases and the J gene end by 0 bases; junction bases not matched to a gene: 18. CDR3 length: 21 residues. Germline V gives CDR1 MDHEN, CDR2 SYDVKM. The CDR3 sequence is CASSYSRAAGQGTISNQPQHF. As DNA, the CDR3 is TGTGCCAGCAGTTATAGTCGCGCAGCGGGACAGGGGACAATTAGCAATCAGCCCCAGCATTTT.

This chain joins TRBV6-1 and TRBJ2-7, with 10 bases fitting TRBD1. With V trimmed by 4 bases and J by 2 bases, 5 bases remained unmatched. The CDR3 runs 15 residues. Germline loops: CDR1 MNHNS, CDR2 SASEGT. CDR3 sequence: CASSGLTGGAYEQYF. CDR3 DNA: TGTGCCAGCAGTGGCTTGACAGGGGGCGCCTACGAGCAGTACTTC.

This clone was seen only a few times. This chain connects TRBV6-1 to TRBJ1-4, with D maybe TRBD1 (6 bases). CDR3 size: 15 residues. The V end was cut by 6 bases, the J end by 7 bases, with 18 bases between. Germline CDR1 reads MNHNS; CDR2 reads SASEGT. The CDR3 DNA follows: TGTGCCAGCAGCACCCTAGAGGGGGTTAGTGAAAAACTGTTTTTT. It translates to CASSTLEGVSEKLFF.

The chain employs TRBV6-5 and TRBJ1-5, with D perhaps matching TRBD1 (5 bases). The CDR3 runs to 14 residues. Germline lookup yields CDR1 MNHEY and CDR2 SVGAGI. Trimming removed 7 bases from V and 5 bases from J, with 15 bases in between. The CDR3 spells CASTPWRGHQPQHF. As DNA, the CDR3 is TGTGCCAGCACCCCGTGGAGGGGACATCAGCCCCAGCATTTT.

V and J are TRBV6-8 and TRBJ1-6; maybe TRBD1 (6 bases). CDR1 is MNHGY, CDR2 SAAAGT, per germline. The CDR3 totals 14 residues. The germline V and J ends were trimmed by 11 bases and 5 bases, with 16 bases remaining between them. This chain's CDR3 is CAAGGDTDNSPLHF. The CDR3 DNA sequence: TGTGCCGCGGGTGGGGACACCGATAATTCACCCCTCCACTTT.

The gene calls are TRBV4-2 and TRBJ1-6; possible D gene TRBD1, 6 bases. From germline, CDR1 is LGHNA and CDR2 YNFKEQ. Trimming took 4 bases from V and 8 from J, leaving 18 bases between them. The CDR3 is 16 residues long. The CDR3 DNA sequence: TGTGCCAGCAGCCTCATAGGGGTACAGGGAGATTCACCCCTCCACTTT. It encodes CASSLIGVQGDSPLHF.

J is TRBJ2-5 and V is TRBV7-8, with 16 bases matching TRBD2. Trimming at V came to 7 bases and at J to 5 bases, leaving 19 bases not matched to a gene. CDR3 length: 20 residues. Germline V gene sequence: CDR1 SGHVS, CDR2 FQNEAQ. The CDR3 nucleotides read TGTGCCAGCATCATGGCCGGGACAGGGACTAGCGGGGGGGCTTGGGAGACCCAGTACTTC. Translation gives CASIMAGTGTSGGAWETQYF.